The entry below describes one T cell receptor beta chain. Trimming took 5 bases from V and 3 from J, leaving 14 bases between them. The CDR3 has 14 residues. Germline CDR1 is SEHNR and CDR2 is FQNEAQ (reference sequence). The data derive from a study of shared clonotypes between healthy human individuals. Generated by immunoSEQ multiplex PCR, the TCRdb table keeps only in-frame clones and is missing some. Of around 980,000 clones in the sample, about 84% are singletons; the top ten hold more than 0.55%. The chain employs TRBV7-9 and TRBJ2-7; D gene uncertain. The specimen sequenced was memory CD4+ T cells from PBMCs. Subset denoted: CD45RA-negative fraction. This receptor was identified in a man younger than 30 in good health. Some clones in this sample may be carry-over from other donors' samples. CDR3 coding DNA: TGTGCCAGCAGCCCAAATTGGGGTGGCTACGAGCAGTACTTC. As protein: CASSPNWGGYEQYF.